This TCR beta chain was captured by sequencing in a study of CD8 T cells in Susac syndrome. Overall study findings and caveats: An acknowledgment was made by the study that its TCR sequencing and HLA analysis involved relatively few individuals.

Worth noting for this clonotype: Its matching antigen is unknown.

The RNA, about 0.45 to 1 ug, was put through reverse transcription using random hexamers. Amplification of the TCR beta CDR3 was carried out by immunoSEQ multiplex PCR, which spanned a total of 54 Vbeta and 13 Jbeta segments. TCRdb reprocessed the immunoSEQ multiplex PCR reads with MiXCR, giving one entry per CDR3 protein. The sample has about 210,000 distinct CDR3 sequences, over 90% seen once. Through negative isolation, CD4+ and CD8+ T cells were obtained, while TEMRA cells were enriched using FACS. The source of this sequence is a human donor with multiple sclerosis. Sample: CD4+ T cells from PBMCs.

The CDR3 here is CASSPRHSEGETQYF. The CDR3 DNA follows: TGTGCCAGCAGCCCGAGACACTCCGAAGGGGAGACCCAGTACTTC. V usage is TRBV3-1 and J usage is TRBJ2-5, with D unclear. The CDR3 contains 15 residues. V was shortened by 4 bases and J by 5 bases, with 17 bases between the two germline ends. Germline CDR1 and CDR2: LGHDT and YNNKEL (reference sequence).